The sequence of this TCR beta chain was determined in a study of CD8 T cells in ankylosing spondylitis. One entry per CDR3 protein, called by TCRdb with MiXCR from the 5' RACE reads. The sample holds over 450,000 distinct CDR3 sequences; approximately 11% are singletons and the top ten take over 6.5%. Study outcomes and limitations: Blood of patients with ankylosing spondylitis appeared to be characterized by a TCR beta motif of eight highly homologous variants.

This clonotype was counted between two and nine times. Its antigen is currently unknown. This CDR3 is 15 amino acids long. With 5 bases clipped from V and 11 bases from J, the junction kept 10 bases outside the gene matches. Germline V lookup: CDR1 KGHDR, CDR2 SFDVKD. The receptor was isolated from a male donor with ankylosing spondylitis. Sequencing was performed on blood, either unsorted or a sorted T cell fraction (not recorded which). The V call is TRBV24-1, the J call TRBJ2-1; 11 bases match TRBD2. This CDR3 is CATSGKTSGATQQFF. CDR3 DNA sequence: TGTGCCACCAGTGGCAAGACTAGCGGGGCGACTCAGCAGTTCTTC.